These T cell receptor beta chains were read from a single sample in a study of T cells in Graves' hyperthyroidism and ophthalmopathy. In TCRdb, the multiplex PCR reads were re-called with MiXCR into one record per CDR3 protein. The sample consists of 470,000 or so distinct CDR3 sequences, less than 25% of them appearing once. The sample comprised blood. These receptors came from a man aged 18 to 29 with Graves' hyperthyroidism. CDR3s include the opening cysteine and the closing phenylalanine or tryptophan. Fields, in order: J gene, V gene, D gene, clone size, CDR3 protein, CDR3 DNA. A D gene is named only where the DNA matches it firmly. Clone sizes are given selectively: once, few, many, or a class where the clone is expanded.

TRBJ1-2,TRBV12-3/TRBV12-4,TRBD1,many,CASSAGGRNYGYTF,TGTGCCAGCAGCGCAGGGGGCCGCAACTATGGCTACACCTTC
TRBJ2-7,TRBV5-1,TRBD1,many,CASSPQPGQAGSVEQYF,TGCGCCAGCAGCCCACAACCGGGACAGGCCGGTTCGGTCGAGCAGTACTTC
TRBJ2-7,TRBV28,NA,few,CASSLPRGGIEQYF,TGTGCCAGCAGTTTACCCAGGGGGGGTATCGAGCAGTACTTC
TRBJ2-5,TRBV5-1,NA,many,CASSPVGGKETQYF,TGCGCCAGCAGCCCAGTAGGGGGGAAGGAGACCCAGTACTTC
TRBJ2-5,TRBV11-2,TRBD2,NA,CASSLFWGLAGEETQYF,TGTGCCAGCAGCTTATTTTGGGGACTAGCGGGGGAGGAGACCCAGTACTTC
TRBJ2-2,TRBV11-2,TRBD2,NA,CASSPHGRGSAGELFF,TGTGCCAGCAGCCCCCACGGGAGGGGGTCGGCCGGGGAGCTGTTTTTT
TRBJ2-5,TRBV2,TRBD1,NA,CASRAGTGEETQYF,TGTGCCAGCAGAGCCGGGACAGGGGAAGAGACCCAGTACTTC
TRBJ1-5,TRBV19,NA,NA,CASQRVSGDQPQHF,TGTGCCAGTCAAAGGGTTTCGGGGGATCAGCCCCAGCATTTT
TRBJ1-1,TRBV12-3/TRBV12-4,NA,NA,CASSLGQPMNTEAFF,TGTGCCAGCAGTTTGGGGCAGCCCATGAACACTGAAGCTTTCTTT
TRBJ1-2,TRBV6-5,NA,many,CASSIGQSNYGYTF,TGTGCCAGCAGTATAGGACAGAGTAACTATGGCTACACCTTC
TRBJ1-1,TRBV27,TRBD1,NA,CASSLFHRGLDTEAFF,TGTGCCAGCAGTTTATTCCATAGGGGGCTGGACACTGAAGCTTTCTTT
TRBJ2-7,TRBV11-2,NA,many,CASSRGRVYEQYF,TGTGCCAGCAGCCGGGGACGGGTCTACGAGCAGTACTTC
TRBJ1-5,TRBV6-1,TRBD1,many,CASKPGQGRQAQHF,TGTGCCAGCAAGCCGGGACAGGGAAGGCAGGCCCAGCATTTT
TRBJ2-7,TRBV4-1,TRBD1,NA,CASRVATGGGYEQYF,TGCGCCAGCAGGGTAGCCACAGGGGGCGGTTACGAGCAGTACTTC
TRBJ1-1,TRBV6-1,NA,many,CASRGGGAGTEAFF,TGTGCCAGCAGAGGTGGGGGCGCGGGTACTGAAGCTTTCTTT
TRBJ2-7,TRBV4-1,NA,NA,CANSPYITTYEQYF,TGCGCCAACAGCCCCTACATAACCACCTACGAGCAGTACTTC
TRBJ1-5,TRBV19,NA,many,CASRRGLVDHQPQHF,TGTGCCAGCCGCCGAGGCCTCGTGGACCATCAGCCCCAGCATTTT
TRBJ1-2,TRBV18,NA,few,CASSPPTLRTDNYGYTF,TGTGCCAGCTCACCACCAACCCTCAGGACGGACAACTATGGCTACACCTTC
TRBJ2-7,TRBV24-1,TRBD1,NA,CATSDPKTGFYEQYF,TGTGCCACCAGTGACCCGAAGACAGGGTTCTACGAGCAGTACTTC
TRBJ2-7,TRBV12-3/TRBV12-4,TRBD1,many,CASSSAGTGTYEQYF,TGTGCCAGCAGTTCCGCCGGGACAGGCACCTACGAGCAGTACTTC
TRBJ1-2,TRBV27,NA,many,CASSFGRDYGYTF,TGTGCCAGCAGTTTCGGGAGGGACTATGGCTACACCTTC
TRBJ2-2,TRBV7-9,NA,many,CASTPSGANTGELFF,TGTGCCAGCACCCCGTCCGGGGCGAACACCGGGGAGCTGTTTTTT
TRBJ2-5,TRBV20-1,NA,many,CSAGGRAGTQYF,TGCAGTGCCGGGGGGCGGGCTGGGACCCAGTACTTC
TRBJ2-7,TRBV9,NA,NA,CASSVEGSGSSYEQYF,TGTGCCAGCAGCGTAGAGGGCAGCGGTAGCTCCTACGAGCAGTACTTC
TRBJ1-2,TRBV9,TRBD1,few,CASTRQGIYGYTF,TGTGCCAGCACTAGACAGGGGATCTATGGCTACACCTTC
TRBJ2-4,TRBV12-3/TRBV12-4,NA,few,CASSLRPSLAKNIQYF,TGTGCCAGCAGTTTAAGGCCGTCACTCGCCAAAAACATTCAGTACTTC
TRBJ1-5,TRBV12-5,NA,many,CASGGLRPGSASNQPQHF,TGTGCTAGTGGTGGGCTGCGGCCGGGATCGGCCAGCAATCAGCCCCAGCATTTT
TRBJ1-2,TRBV2,NA,many,CASGGAGNYGYTF,TGTGCCAGCGGCGGGGCGGGCAACTATGGCTACACCTTC
TRBJ1-1,TRBV19,NA,NA,CASSIAGSRVTEAFF,TGTGCCAGTAGTATAGCTGGTTCTAGGGTCACTGAAGCTTTCTTT
TRBJ2-7,TRBV6-1,TRBD1,many,CASRDRTGKFYEQYF,TGTGCCAGCAGGGACAGGACAGGAAAATTCTACGAGCAGTACTTC
TRBJ2-7,TRBV15,NA,NA,CATSRDRLVSEQYF,TGTGCCACCAGCAGAGATAGGCTAGTCTCCGAGCAGTACTTC
TRBJ2-2,TRBV24-1,TRBD1,NA,CATSESGTGSPGELFF,TGTGCCACCAGTGAGTCCGGGACAGGGAGCCCCGGGGAGCTGTTTTTT
TRBJ1-3,TRBV3-1,NA,NA,CASSSDNRNTIYF,TGTGCCAGCAGCTCCGACAACAGAAACACCATATATTTT
TRBJ2-7,TRBV5-1,TRBD1,NA,CASSLGPGQETYEQYF,TGCGCCAGCAGCTTGGGTCCGGGACAGGAGACTTACGAGCAGTACTTC
TRBJ1-2,TRBV30,NA,NA,CAEGQTYGYTF,TGTGCCGAGGGGCAGACCTATGGCTACACCTTC
TRBJ1-1,TRBV7-8,NA,NA,CASSRGDLNTEAFF,TGTGCCAGCAGCCGCGGGGATCTAAACACTGAAGCTTTCTTT
TRBJ2-4,TRBV29-1,NA,many,CSVLTDENIKYF,TGCAGCGTCCTGACGGACGAAAACATTAAGTACTTC
TRBJ1-2,TRBV5-1,TRBD1,many,CASSSPRGSGSYTF,TGCGCCAGCAGCTCCCCCAGGGGGTCTGGAAGCTACACCTTC
TRBJ2-7,TRBV28,NA,once,CAIRNQLGSYEQYF,TGTGCCATCAGGAACCAATTAGGATCCTACGAGCAGTACTTC
TRBJ1-2,TRBV10-2,NA,NA,CASRRAGGLLGLDYGYTF,TGCGCCAGCAGGAGGGCCGGGGGACTATTGGGCCTAGACTATGGCTACACCTTC
TRBJ1-2,TRBV12-3/TRBV12-4,NA,NA,CASSFWSYGYTF,TGTGCCAGCAGTTTTTGGAGTTATGGCTACACCTTC
TRBJ1-1,TRBV6-1,NA,NA,CASRVWDTEAFF,TGTGCCAGCAGAGTATGGGACACTGAAGCTTTCTTT
TRBJ2-7,TRBV11-2,NA,many,CASSPLKGLLEQYF,TGTGCCAGCAGCCCGTTGAAGGGGCTACTGGAGCAGTACTTC
TRBJ2-5,TRBV30,NA,NA,CAWTRKETQYF,TGTGCCTGGACCAGGAAAGAGACCCAGTACTTC
TRBJ2-7,TRBV2,NA,few,CASSEMAGALTTYEQYF,TGTGCCAGCAGTGAAATGGCGGGGGCACTGACGACCTACGAGCAGTACTTC
TRBJ2-7,TRBV28,TRBD1,many,CASSLWTGSYEQYF,TGTGCCAGCAGCCTTTGGACAGGGAGCTACGAGCAGTACTTC
TRBJ2-2,TRBV20-1,TRBD1,few,CSVRATGGNTGELFF,TGCAGTGTTAGAGCAACAGGGGGAAACACCGGGGAGCTGTTTTTT
TRBJ1-1,TRBV6-1,NA,once,CASSKRAASNTDAFF,TGTGCCAGCAGTAAGAGGGCAGCATCGAACACTGATGCTTTCTTT
TRBJ2-2,TRBV20-1,NA,few,CSARDPERGFGELFF,TGCAGTGCTAGAGATCCTGAACGGGGGTTCGGGGAGCTGTTTTTT
TRBJ2-5,TRBV2,NA,many,CASSDRARETQYF,TGTGCCAGCAGTGACAGGGCGCGAGAGACCCAGTACTTC
TRBJ2-7,TRBV5-1,NA,many,CASSQGHTTSYEQYF,TGCGCCAGCAGCCAGGGACACACCACGTCCTACGAGCAGTACTTC